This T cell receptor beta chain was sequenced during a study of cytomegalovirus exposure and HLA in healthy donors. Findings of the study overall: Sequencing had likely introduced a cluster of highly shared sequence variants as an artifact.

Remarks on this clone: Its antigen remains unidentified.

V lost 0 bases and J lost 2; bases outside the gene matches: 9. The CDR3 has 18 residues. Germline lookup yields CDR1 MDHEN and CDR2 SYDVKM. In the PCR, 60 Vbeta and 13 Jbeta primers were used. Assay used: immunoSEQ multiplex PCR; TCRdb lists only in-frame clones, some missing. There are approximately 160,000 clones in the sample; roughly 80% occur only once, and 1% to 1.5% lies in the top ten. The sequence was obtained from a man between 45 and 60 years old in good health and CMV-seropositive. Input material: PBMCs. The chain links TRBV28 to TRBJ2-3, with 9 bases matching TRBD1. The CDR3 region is CASSLWGQGTGITDTQYF. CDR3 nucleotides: TGTGCCAGCAGTTTATGGGGGCAAGGGACAGGGATCACAGATACGCAGTATTTT.